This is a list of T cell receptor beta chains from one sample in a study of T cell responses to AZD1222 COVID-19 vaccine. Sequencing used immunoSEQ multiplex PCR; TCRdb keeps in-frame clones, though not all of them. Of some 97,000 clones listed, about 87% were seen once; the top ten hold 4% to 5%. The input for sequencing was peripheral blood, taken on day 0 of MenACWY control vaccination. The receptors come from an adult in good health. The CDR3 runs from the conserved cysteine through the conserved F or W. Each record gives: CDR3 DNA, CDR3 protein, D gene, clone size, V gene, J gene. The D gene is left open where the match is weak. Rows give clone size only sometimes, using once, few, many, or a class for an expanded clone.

TGTGCCAGCAGCTTAGGAGGACAGGGGGGCAATCAGCCCCAGCATTTT	CASSLGGQGGNQPQHF	TRBD1	once	TRBV7-8	TRBJ1-5
TGTGCCAGCAGCGAAGACAGGGGCCCGGCCGGGGAGCTGTTTTTT	CASSEDRGPAGELFF	TRBD1	once	TRBV13	TRBJ2-2
TGCGCCAGCAGCCAACATCAGGGATTTAGCTACGAGCAGTACTTC	CASSQHQGFSYEQYF	NA	few	TRBV4-1	TRBJ2-7
TGTGCCAGCAGTGATGGGGGCGCGGCGACAGATACGCAGTATTTT	CASSDGGAATDTQYF	NA	once	TRBV6-1	TRBJ2-3
TGTGCCAGCAGCCTTCAAGGCCCTTCGAACACTGAAGCTTTCTTT	CASSLQGPSNTEAFF	NA	once	TRBV2	TRBJ1-1
TGTGCCAGCAGCCAGGACAGGGTGGAAGCTTTCTTT	CASSQDRVEAFF	TRBD1	NA	TRBV14	TRBJ1-1
TGCGCCAGCAGCTTTCTTGGACCGAACACTGAAGCTTTCTTT	CASSFLGPNTEAFF	NA	NA	TRBV5-1	TRBJ1-1
TGTGCCAGCAGTTACTCGAGGGGCGTGGGGGCTGGCTACACCTTC	CASSYSRGVGAGYTF	NA	NA	TRBV6-5	TRBJ1-2
TGTGCCAGCAGTCATACTAGCGGGGGGGCCGGGGACGAGCAGTACTTC	CASSHTSGGAGDEQYF	TRBD2	NA	TRBV2	TRBJ2-7
TGTGCCAGCAGCCCAAGTTTCGCTGAAAAACTGTTTTTT	CASSPSFAEKLFF	NA	NA	TRBV28	TRBJ1-4
TGTGCCTGGGGGGTGGGTAGCGGCACAGATACGCAGTATTTT	CAWGVGSGTDTQYF	NA	once	TRBV30	TRBJ2-3
TGTGCCAGCAGTTTGGAAGGGCGGGAGCAGTACTTC	CASSLEGREQYF	NA	NA	TRBV28	TRBJ2-7
TGCAGCGTTGCGGGGGAGGGGGGTACTGAAGCTTTCTTT	CSVAGEGGTEAFF	NA	NA	TRBV29-1	TRBJ1-1
TGTGCCAGCGGACCGCGGGACAAGGCCACAGATACGCAGTATTTT	CASGPRDKATDTQYF	NA	NA	TRBV21-1	TRBJ2-3
TGTGCCAGCACTGGGACAGTTAACACCGGGGAGCTGTTTTTT	CASTGTVNTGELFF	TRBD1	NA	TRBV28	TRBJ2-2
TGTGCCAGCAGCTCGACAGGGTCCTACATGAACACTGAAGCTTTCTTT	CASSSTGSYMNTEAFF	TRBD1	NA	TRBV7-2	TRBJ1-1
TGTGCCAGCAGCTTAGCTAGGCGGGGCTATGAGCAGTTCTTC	CASSLARRGYEQFF	NA	NA	TRBV7-2	TRBJ2-1
TGTGCCAGCAGCCGCCGGGACACTGAAGCTTTCTTT	CASSRRDTEAFF	NA	NA	TRBV6-5	TRBJ1-1
TGTGCCAGCAGCTTAAGTTTACCGGGACAGGGTAACTATGGCTACACCTTC	CASSLSLPGQGNYGYTF	TRBD1	NA	TRBV11-2	TRBJ1-2
TGTGCCAGCAGTCCACCCACACGGGGGGCGAACACTGAAGCTTTCTTT	CASSPPTRGANTEAFF	NA	NA	TRBV6-2/TRBV6-3	TRBJ1-1
TGTGCCAGCAGTTTTACGGATGAAAAACTGTTTTTT	CASSFTDEKLFF	NA	NA	TRBV12-3/TRBV12-4	TRBJ1-4
TGTGCCAGCTCACCCTTTGCGGGGATAAGCACAGATACGCAGTATTTT	CASSPFAGISTDTQYF	NA	NA	TRBV18	TRBJ2-3
TGTGCCAGCAGCCAAGAAGGGTGGGGACTAGCTTTAACAGATACGCAGTATTTT	CASSQEGWGLALTDTQYF	TRBD2	NA	TRBV4-2	TRBJ2-3
TGTGCCAGCAGTCTGCAACTAGGGGGAGGAGGGACCGGGGAGCTGTTTTTT	CASSLQLGGGGTGELFF	NA	NA	TRBV28	TRBJ2-2
TGTGCCAGCTCACCAAGTGGACAGGGGTTAGGCACTGAAGCTTTCTTT	CASSPSGQGLGTEAFF	TRBD1	NA	TRBV18	TRBJ1-1
TGTGCCAGCAGCTTGGCACCCTCTGGGGCCAACGTCCTGACTTTC	CASSLAPSGANVLTF	NA	NA	TRBV7-2	TRBJ2-6
TGTGCCAGCAGCTTGGACGGGGCTAACTATGGCTACACCTTC	CASSLDGANYGYTF	NA	NA	TRBV5-6	TRBJ1-2
TGTGCCAGCAGCGTAGTGGGGGAGAACACTGAAGCTTTCTTT	CASSVVGENTEAFF	NA	NA	TRBV9	TRBJ1-1
TGTGCCAGCAGCAAAGAGAAGGCCTCGGGCGAGCAGTACTTC	CASSKEKASGEQYF	NA	NA	TRBV21-1	TRBJ2-7
TGTGCCAGCAGCCCGGCTTTCCTGCGGGCTAATTCACCCCTCCACTTT	CASSPAFLRANSPLHF	NA	NA	TRBV5-8	TRBJ1-6
TGTGCCAGCAGCTTAGCTCCCGGAACCAAAAACATTCAGTACTTC	CASSLAPGTKNIQYF	NA	NA	TRBV7-8	TRBJ2-4
TGTGCCAGCAGCTTAGGCAGGGGGGCGGATAGTCACTATGGCTACACCTTC	CASSLGRGADSHYGYTF	TRBD1	NA	TRBV7-9	TRBJ1-2
TGTGCCAGCACCCACAAGTATGGAGGCTACACCTTC	CASTHKYGGYTF	NA	NA	TRBV28	TRBJ1-2
TGTGCCAGCAGCCAATTTGGGGCGCGATACGTGGGTGAGCAGTTCTTC	CASSQFGARYVGEQFF	NA	NA	TRBV3-1/TRBV3-2	TRBJ2-1
TGTGCCAGCAGCTTAGAACTGGACGGGGGGCCTAGCACCATATATTTT	CASSLELDGGPSTIYF	NA	NA	TRBV11-2	TRBJ1-3
TGTGCCAGCAGCCTAACACAGGGACTTGGGTATGGCTACACCTTC	CASSLTQGLGYGYTF	NA	NA	TRBV28	TRBJ1-2
TGCGCCAGCAGCCACGGCGGCCATATGGCTTTGATAGGCACCTTC	CASSHGGHMALIGTF	NA	NA	TRBV5-1	TRBJ1-2